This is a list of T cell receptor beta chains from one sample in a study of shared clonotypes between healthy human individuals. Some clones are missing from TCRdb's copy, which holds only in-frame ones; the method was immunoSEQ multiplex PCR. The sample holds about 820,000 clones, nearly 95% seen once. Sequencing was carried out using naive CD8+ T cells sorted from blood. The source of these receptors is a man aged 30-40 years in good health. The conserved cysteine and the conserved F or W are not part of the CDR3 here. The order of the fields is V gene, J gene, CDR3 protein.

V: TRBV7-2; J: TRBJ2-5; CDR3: ASSSSGRALETQY
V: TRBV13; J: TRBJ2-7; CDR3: ASSLEGSYEQY
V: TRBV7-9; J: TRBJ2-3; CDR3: ASSPGTKTNTDTQY
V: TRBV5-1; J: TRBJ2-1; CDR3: ASSCETGTVICNEQF
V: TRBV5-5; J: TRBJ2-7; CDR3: ASSLRLPYEQY
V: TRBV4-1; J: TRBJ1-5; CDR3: ASSQADRGLQPQH
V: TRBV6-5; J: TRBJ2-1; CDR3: ASAPGSYNEQF
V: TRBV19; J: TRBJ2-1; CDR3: ASSIGDDEQF
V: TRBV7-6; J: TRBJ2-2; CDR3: ASSLKGLGTGELF
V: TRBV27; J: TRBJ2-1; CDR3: ASSSFTYNEQF
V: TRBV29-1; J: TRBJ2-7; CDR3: SVDATEWGYEQY
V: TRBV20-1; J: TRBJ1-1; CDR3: SARVAGGAF
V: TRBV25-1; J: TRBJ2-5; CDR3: ASSELGSGETQY
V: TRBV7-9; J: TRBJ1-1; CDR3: ASSLLRQGNTEAF